Presented here are 13 T cell receptor beta chains from one specimen sequenced in a study of T cell responses to AZD1222 COVID-19 vaccine. Method: immunoSEQ multiplex PCR; TCRdb's copy keeps in-frame clones and lacks some. This sample has 190,000 or so clones; approximately 90% occur once, and the top ten carry approximately 26%. Sequences were derived from peripheral blood, sampled 28 days after the second AZD1222 dose. These receptors were taken from an adult who received the AZD1222 COVID-19 vaccine.

The rearrangement joins TRBV5-1 to TRBJ2-7; 9 bases are shared with TRBD1. CDR1 is SGHRS and CDR2 is YFSETQ in the germline V gene. The CDR3 is 13 amino acids. J gave up 6 bases and V 4 bases, and 5 bases lay outside the gene matches. The CDR3 region has the DNA TGCGCCAGCAGCGGCGGGACAGGGCTCGAGCAGTACTTC. As protein: CASSGGTGLEQYF.

This chain connects TRBV2 to TRBJ1-2, with 9 bases lining up with TRBD1. CDR1 and CDR2 from the germline V gene are SNHLY and FYNNEI. V was pared by 7 bases and J by 8 bases, with 8 bases of the junction left unmatched. The length of the CDR3 is 13 residues. CDR3 region: CASIPDRGSGYTF. The CDR3 DNA sequence: TGTGCCAGCATTCCGGACAGGGGCAGCGGCTACACCTTC.

The gene calls are TRBV24-1 and TRBJ1-2, with TRBD1 matching over 7 bases. V lost 1 base to trimming and J lost 0 bases; unmatched junction nucleotides: 7. The CDR3 is 17 amino acids. The germline CDR1 and CDR2 sequences are KGHDR and SFDVKD. CDR3 loop: CATSDFPGGGSNYGYTF. CDR3 DNA sequence: TGTGCCACCAGTGATTTTCCAGGGGGTGGATCTAACTATGGCTACACCTTC.

The chain combines TRBV19 with TRBJ2-7; TRBD1 matches at 9 bases. Germline trimming cut 10 bases from V and 3 bases from J; bases unmatched to any gene: 7. Germline V gene sequence: CDR1 LNHDA, CDR2 SQIVND (reference sequence). The CDR3 loop spans 13 amino acids. The chain's CDR3 is CATTPGQGYEQYF. In DNA, the CDR3 is TGTGCCACGACTCCGGGACAGGGCTACGAGCAGTACTTC.

This chain links TRBV11-3 with TRBJ2-7; possibly TRBD1 or TRBD2 for D (5 bases each). The germline CDR1 and CDR2 sequences are SGHNT and YENEEA. The V end was cut by 4 bases, the J end by 2 bases, with 12 bases between. The CDR3 is made up of 14 amino acids. The CDR3 spells CASSSRDRAYEQYF. For the CDR3, the DNA is TGTGCCAGCAGCTCCCGGGACCGGGCCTACGAGCAGTACTTC. The full variable domain, its missing parts supplied by reference TRBV11-3 and TRBJ2-7, is EAGVVQSPRYKIIEKKQPVAFWCNPISGHNTLYWYLQNLGQGPELLIRYENEEAVDDSQLPKDRFSAERLKGVDSTLKIQPAELGDSAVYLCASSSRDRAYEQYFGPGTRLTVT.

This chain connects TRBV12-3 or TRBV12-4 to TRBJ2-3; D not certain. V was trimmed by 6 bases and J by 1 base, leaving 8 bases between them. The CDR3 has 13 amino acids. CDR3 sequence (DNA): TGTGCCAGCAGCCGCCCGGGCACAGATACGCAGTATTTT. Its translation: CASSRPGTDTQYF.

This CDR3 reads CASSYSGIYGELFF. CDR3 DNA: TGTGCCAGCAGCTATAGCGGGATTTACGGGGAGCTGTTTTTT. V is TRBV28 and J is TRBJ2-2; 8 nucleotides align to TRBD2. This CDR3 has 14 amino acids. With V trimmed by 6 bases and J by 7 bases, 7 bases remained unmatched. The V gene's germline CDR1 is MDHEN and CDR2 SYDVKM. The full variable domain, rest sourced from reference TRBV28 and TRBJ2-2, is DVKVTQSSRYLVKRTGEKVFLECVQDMDHENMFWYRQDPGLGLRLIYFSYDVKMKEKGDIPEGYSVSREKKERFSLILESASTNQTSMYLCASSYSGIYGELFFGEGSRLTVL.

V and J are TRBV4-1 and TRBJ2-7, with 7 bases matching TRBD2. The CDR3 loop spans 16 amino acids. The junction had 7 bases not matched to a gene; V was cut back by 0 bases and J by 2 bases. CDR1 is MGHRA and CDR2 is YSYEKL in the germline V gene. CDR3 region: CASSQDSGGSAYEQYF. DNA of the CDR3: TGCGCCAGCAGCCAAGATTCGGGCGGGAGCGCCTACGAGCAGTACTTC.

The rearrangement joins TRBV24-1 to TRBJ1-2; TRBD1 aligns across 8 bases. The CDR3 is 13 amino acids. CDR1 is KGHDR and CDR2 is SFDVKD in the germline V gene. The junction had 4 bases not matched to a gene; V was cut back by 5 bases and J by 6 bases. This chain's CDR3 is CATSAAGGNGYTF. The CDR3 DNA reads as TGTGCCACCAGTGCTGCAGGGGGCAATGGCTACACCTTC.

This sequence joins TRBV3-1 (or the pseudogene TRBV3-2) and TRBJ2-1, with D perhaps TRBD2 (5 bases). The CDR3 is made up of 15 amino acids. Trimming pared 3 bases from V and 0 bases from J, leaving 9 bases between. Germline V gene sequence: CDR1 LGHDT, CDR2 YNNKEL (reference sequence). CDR3: CASSQVASSYNEQFF. The CDR3 bases are TGTGCCAGCAGCCAGGTAGCGAGCTCCTACAATGAGCAGTTCTTC.

J is TRBJ2-1 and V is TRBV7-3, with D perhaps TRBD2 (6 bases). Germline loops: CDR1 SGHTA, CDR2 FQGTGA. The CDR3 has 15 residues. The germline V and J ends were trimmed by 2 bases and 0 bases, with 8 bases remaining between them. This chain's CDR3 is CASSLGGLSYNEQFF. Written as DNA, the CDR3 is TGTGCCAGCAGCTTAGGAGGGCTCTCCTACAATGAGCAGTTCTTC.

Only a few counts were recorded for this clone. The chain links TRBV6-1 to TRBJ1-3, with no clear D. CDR1 and CDR2 from the germline V gene are MNHNS and SASEGT. V was shortened by 0 bases and J by 6 bases, with 3 bases between the two germline ends. The CDR3 runs 12 residues. CDR3 residues: CASSEATNTIYF. The CDR3 DNA sequence: TGTGCCAGCAGTGAAGCTACAAACACCATATATTTT.

The CDR3 DNA sequence: TGTGCCAGCAGCTACCTCTTTCGGGACACCGGGGAGCTGTTTTTT. Translating gives CASSYLFRDTGELFF. The chain joins TRBV7-9 to TRBJ2-2; D is uncertain. Trimming removed 4 bases from V and 3 bases from J, with 12 bases in between. Germline V gene data show CDR1 as SEHNR and CDR2 as FQNEAQ (reference sequence). The CDR3 runs 15 residues. Variable domain in full (rest from reference TRBV7-9 and TRBJ2-2): DTGVSQNPRHKITKRGQNVTFRCDPISEHNRLYWYRQTLGQGPEFLTYFQNEAQLEKSRLLSDRFSAERPKGSFSTLEIQRTEQGDSAMYLCASSYLFRDTGELFFGEGSRLTVL.